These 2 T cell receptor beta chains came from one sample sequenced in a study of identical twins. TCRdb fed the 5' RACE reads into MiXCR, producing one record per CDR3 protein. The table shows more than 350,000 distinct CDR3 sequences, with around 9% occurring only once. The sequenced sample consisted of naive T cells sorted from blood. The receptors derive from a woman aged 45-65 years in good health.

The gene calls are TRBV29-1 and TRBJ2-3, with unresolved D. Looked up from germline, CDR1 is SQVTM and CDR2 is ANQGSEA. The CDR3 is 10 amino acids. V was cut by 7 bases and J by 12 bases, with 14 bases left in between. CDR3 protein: CSAERGSQYF. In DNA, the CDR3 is TGCAGCGCCGAACGTGGAAGTCAGTATTTT.

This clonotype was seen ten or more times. In nucleotides, the CDR3 is TGCGCCAGCACCTACCTTGGGGCGTCCTCCGGCAATGAGCAGTTCTTC. Translation gives CASTYLGASSGNEQFF. V usage is TRBV5-1 and J usage is TRBJ2-1, with D possibly matching TRBD1 (5 bases). This CDR3 region has 16 residues. Deletions cut 6 bases from V and 6 bases from J, with 22 bases between. Germline-derived CDR1 and CDR2 are SGHRS and YFSETQ.